This T cell receptor (beta chain) derives from a study of PD-L1 blockade in urothelial cancer. Whole-study context: Men with urothelial cancer arising in the bladder made up about 85% of the roughly 30 patients. Each blood sample yielded a median of about 150,000 T cells.

Overall study results and limits: Pretreatment peripheral blood TCR clonality that fell below the median predicted better survival among the patients studied.

Noted time point: pretreatment peripheral blood. On this clone itself: Its antigen is unidentified.

Sequencing used immunoSEQ multiplex PCR; TCRdb keeps in-frame clones, though not all of them. The sample lists over 75,000 clones, more than 70% occurring once. This CDR3 contains 10 residues. The V end was cut by 0 bases, the J end by 12 bases, with 6 bases between. Per the germline V gene, CDR1 is GTSNPN and CDR2 is SVGIG (reference sequence). Sequences were derived from PBMCs, sampled around atezolizumab (anti-PD-L1) treatment. The J gene is TRBJ2-1, the V gene TRBV30; D ambiguous. The source is a man aged 55 to 70 with urothelial cancer. This CDR3 reads CAWSVQRQFF. The DNA of the CDR3 is TGTGCCTGGAGTGTACAGAGGCAGTTCTTC.